A single sample is the source of the 25 T cell receptor beta chains below, sequenced in a study of T cell responses to AZD1222 COVID-19 vaccine. Here immunoSEQ multiplex PCR was the method, and the copy in TCRdb shows in-frame clones only, minus some. The sample records roughly 110,000 clones, about 92% being singletons. Specimen: peripheral blood, collected 28 days after the second AZD1222 dose. The origin of the receptors is an adult who received the AZD1222 COVID-19 vaccine.

The chain uses TRBV6-9 and TRBJ2-3; the match to TRBD2 covers 10 bases. V shed 5 bases, J shed 7 bases, and the junction held 9 bases outside the gene matches. The CDR3 consists of 15 residues. The germline V gene encodes CDR1 MNHGY and CDR2 SVAAGI. In DNA form, the CDR3 reads TGTGCCAGCAGTCAAACACTAGCGGGGTCTTATACGCAGTATTTT. It encodes CASSQTLAGSYTQYF.

This clone was counted only a few times. The J gene is TRBJ2-3, the V gene TRBV11-2; D is possibly TRBD1 (6 bases). The CDR3 runs to 15 residues. Germline CDR1 reads SGHAT; CDR2 reads FQNNGV. V gave up 2 bases and J gave up 6 bases, with 15 bases separating them. The CDR3 DNA sequence: TGTGCCAGCAGCTTACTTGGACAGTCTGGGGATACGCAGTATTTT. Its translation is CASSLLGQSGDTQYF.

V usage is TRBV29-1 and J usage is TRBJ1-5, with 9 bases that match TRBD1. CDR1 is SQVTM and CDR2 is ANQGSEA in the germline V gene. The CDR3 runs 13 residues. The trim removed 7 bases at V and 8 bases at J, leaving 9 bases unmatched. CDR3 DNA sequence: TGCAGCGCCATACAGGGGGCGGGGGAGCCCCAGCATTTT. As protein: CSAIQGAGEPQHF.

J is TRBJ1-2 and V is TRBV5-8; maybe TRBD1 (6 bases). The CDR3 runs to 15 residues. V gave up 6 bases and J gave up 1 base, with 16 bases separating them. Germline CDR1 and CDR2: SGHTS and YDEGEE. The CDR3 bases are TGTGCCAGCACCGAGCAGGGACACCTTAACTATGGCTACACCTTC. Its translation is CASTEQGHLNYGYTF.

The chain recombines TRBV19 with TRBJ2-7; a possible D gene is TRBD1 (5 bases). Germline V gives CDR1 LNHDA, CDR2 SQIVND (reference sequence). The CDR3 length is 15 residues. Trimming removed 5 bases at V and 2 bases at J, with 16 bases between. The CDR3 is CASSESQAGTYEQYF. CDR3 in DNA: TGTGCCAGTAGTGAAAGTCAGGCAGGGACCTACGAGCAGTACTTC.

The V gene is TRBV3-1 (or the pseudogene TRBV3-2), the J gene TRBJ2-1; 7 bases are a match to TRBD2. This CDR3 contains 15 residues. Germline-derived CDR1 and CDR2 are LGHDT and YNNKEL (reference sequence). After removal of 1 base from V and 9 bases from J, the junction contained 9 bases not matched to a gene. CDR3 loop: CASSQVPGGRGEQFF. DNA for the CDR3: TGTGCCAGCAGCCAAGTACCGGGGGGACGTGGTGAGCAGTTCTTC.

The chain links TRBV5-6 to TRBJ1-5; 8 nucleotides agree with TRBD1. V lost 1 base to trimming and J lost 4 bases; unmatched junction nucleotides: 4. CDR1 is SGHDT, CDR2 YYEEEE, per germline. CDR3 length: 15 residues. The CDR3 here is CASSLLRTGNQPQHF. The CDR3 nucleotides are TGTGCCAGCAGCTTGCTCCGGACAGGGAATCAGCCCCAGCATTTT.

The rearrangement uses TRBV3-1 (or the pseudogene TRBV3-2) and TRBJ1-2; D is unresolved. CDR3 size: 15 residues. V shed 5 bases and J shed 0 bases, with 13 bases lying between them. Germline assignment: CDR1 LGHDT and CDR2 YNNKEL (reference sequence). CDR3 residues: CASSGTARSNYGYTF. CDR3 DNA: TGTGCCAGCAGCGGCACCGCGAGATCTAACTATGGCTACACCTTC.

The rearrangement links TRBV19 to TRBJ1-2, with 7 nucleotides matching TRBD1. The V gene's germline CDR1 is LNHDA and CDR2 SQIVND (reference sequence). Losses at the gene ends were 7 bases for V and 6 bases for J; bases not matched to a gene: 14. This CDR3 spans 15 amino acids. CDR3 amino acids: CASTTPQGGWDGYTF. The CDR3 coding sequence is TGTGCCAGTACCACTCCTCAGGGGGGCTGGGATGGCTACACCTTC.

The gene calls are TRBV14 and TRBJ2-7, with D unresolved. Trimming stripped 2 bases from V and 3 bases from J, with 11 bases between. The CDR3 is made up of 14 amino acids. CDR1 is SGHDN, CDR2 FVKESK, per germline. CDR3 in amino acids: CASSQKLPVYEQYF. The CDR3 DNA sequence: TGTGCCAGCAGCCAAAAGTTGCCGGTCTACGAGCAGTACTTC.

The chain combines TRBV25-1 with TRBJ2-5; 7 bases are shared with TRBD1. Trimming removed 1 base from V and 2 bases from J; junction bases left unmatched: 1. The germline V gene encodes CDR1 MGHDK and CDR2 SYGVNS. This CDR3 is 14 amino acids long. CDR3 in amino acids: CASSELTGQETQYF. CDR3 DNA: TGTGCCAGCAGTGAATTGACAGGGCAAGAGACCCAGTACTTC.

This chain uses TRBV30 with TRBJ1-3; D gene uncertain. The CDR3 contains 15 residues. The germline V gene encodes CDR1 GTSNPN and CDR2 SVGIG (reference sequence). Trimming shortened V by 2 bases and J by 0 bases, and 11 bases separated the two germline ends. This chain's CDR3 is CAWSSGLGSGNTIYF. The DNA of the CDR3 is TGTGCCTGGAGTAGCGGCTTGGGCTCTGGAAACACCATATATTTT.

The genes are TRBV3-1 (or the pseudogene TRBV3-2) and TRBJ1-2; D possibly corresponds to TRBD1 (5 bases). CDR1 is LGHDT and CDR2 is YNNKEL in the germline V gene (reference sequence). The CDR3 has 15 amino acids. Deletions cut 5 bases from V and 4 bases from J, with 17 bases between. The CDR3 nucleotides read TGTGCCAGCAGCGCGAAGGGGCCCAGCACCTATGGCTACACCTTC. The encoded protein is CASSAKGPSTYGYTF.

The genes are TRBV6-5 and TRBJ2-2; D possibly corresponds to TRBD1 (6 bases). Trimming shortened V by 6 bases and J by 2 bases, and 13 bases separated the two germline ends. Germline V gene data show CDR1 as MNHEY and CDR2 as SVGAGI. The length of the CDR3 is 15 residues. The DNA of the CDR3 is TGTGCCAGCAGACGTACGGACAGAAACACCGGGGAGCTGTTTTTT. This gives the protein CASRRTDRNTGELFF.

The rearrangement uses TRBV18 and TRBJ1-1; D is uncertain. The germline V gene has CDR1 KGHSH and CDR2 LQKENI. Trimming took 2 bases from V and 2 from J, leaving 9 bases between them. This CDR3 has 14 amino acids. For the CDR3, the DNA is TGTGCCAGCTCACCATTTTGGGAAAACACTGAAGCTTTCTTT. This translates into CASSPFWENTEAFF.

The chain is built from TRBV6-2 or TRBV6-3 and TRBJ2-5, with D perhaps TRBD1 or TRBD2 (6 bases each). The germline V and J ends were trimmed by 5 bases and 5 bases, with 12 bases remaining between them. The length of the CDR3 is 13 residues. The germline CDR1 and CDR2 sequences are MNHEY and SVGEGT. The CDR3 sequence: CASSIQGGETQYF. In DNA form, the CDR3 reads TGTGCCAGCAGTATACAGGGAGGCGAGACCCAGTACTTC.

The V call is TRBV19, the J call TRBJ1-3; D gene ambiguous. The CDR3 sequence is 17 residues long. Between the trimmed V and J ends, which lost 3 bases and 0 bases, there was a span of 15 bases. Germline-derived CDR1 and CDR2 are LNHDA and SQIVND (reference sequence). The CDR3 is CASSIPGSSFSGNTIYF. CDR3 sequence (DNA): TGTGCCAGTAGTATCCCGGGCAGTAGCTTCTCTGGAAACACCATATATTTT. The full variable domain, with the rest looked up from reference TRBV19 and TRBJ1-3, is DGGITQSPKYLFRKEGQNVTLSCEQNLNHDAMYWYRQDPGQGLRLIYYSQIVNDFQKGDIAEGYSVSREKKESFPLTVTSAQKNPTAFYLCASSIPGSSFSGNTIYFGEGSWLTVV.

V usage is TRBV7-2 and J usage is TRBJ2-5; 9 bases match TRBD2. The CDR3 extends over 14 amino acids. Per the germline V gene, CDR1 is SGHTA and CDR2 is FQGNSA. Trimming removed 5 bases from V and 4 bases from J; junction bases left unmatched: 5. The CDR3 region has the DNA TGTGCCAGCAGCCCGCGGACTAGCGTAGAGACCCAGTACTTC. Translated: CASSPRTSVETQYF.

J is TRBJ1-1 and V is TRBV11-2; no clear D. This CDR3 spans 14 amino acids. Germline V gene sequence: CDR1 SGHAT, CDR2 FQNNGV. V lost 1 base, J lost 3 bases, and 9 bases lay in between. CDR3 amino acids: CASSLGSSDTEAFF. DNA for the CDR3: TGTGCCAGCAGCTTAGGAAGTTCCGACACTGAAGCTTTCTTT.

This clone has more than one count but fewer than ten. The V gene is TRBV11-2, the J gene TRBJ2-4, with D unresolved. This CDR3 comprises 12 residues. The germline V gene has CDR1 SGHAT and CDR2 FQNNGV. Trimming took 4 bases from V and 6 from J, leaving 7 bases between them. The CDR3 DNA sequence: TGTGCCAGCAGCTCGACCGGAAACATTCAGTACTTC. Protein product: CASSSTGNIQYF.

The chain carries TRBV11-2 and TRBJ1-1, with TRBD1 as a possible D gene (5 bases). V lost 7 bases and J lost 5, with 20 bases in between. The CDR3 covers 15 residues. Germline CDR1 is SGHAT and CDR2 is FQNNGV. The CDR3 loop is CASTAHDQGWTEAFF. The CDR3 DNA follows: TGTGCCAGCACCGCACACGACCAGGGATGGACTGAAGCTTTCTTT.

The chain links TRBV19 to TRBJ1-2, with 10 bases identical to TRBD1. J gave up 7 bases and V 3 bases, and 8 bases lay outside the gene matches. CDR1 is LNHDA, CDR2 SQIVND, per germline (reference sequence). The CDR3 is 15 amino acids. CDR3 sequence reads: CASSMAGGQGSGYTF. CDR3 sequence (DNA): TGTGCCAGTAGTATGGCTGGGGGACAGGGGTCTGGCTACACCTTC.

V and J are TRBV19 and TRBJ1-1, with a weak D call TRBD1 (6 bases). Deletions cut 3 bases from V and 0 bases from J, with 14 bases between. The CDR3 has 16 residues. The V gene's germline CDR1 is LNHDA and CDR2 SQIVND (reference sequence). This CDR3 reads CASSMGQSVMNTEAFF. CDR3 in DNA: TGTGCCAGTAGTATGGGACAAAGCGTAATGAACACTGAAGCTTTCTTT. Full variable domain (remainder filled in from reference TRBV19 and TRBJ1-1): DGGITQSPKYLFRKEGQNVTLSCEQNLNHDAMYWYRQDPGQGLRLIYYSQIVNDFQKGDIAEGYSVSREKKESFPLTVTSAQKNPTAFYLCASSMGQSVMNTEAFFGQGTRLTVV.

V and J are TRBV5-1 and TRBJ2-7; 7 nucleotides match TRBD2. V shed 4 bases, J shed 5 bases, and the junction held 6 bases outside the gene matches. This CDR3 region has 13 residues. CDR1 SGHRS and CDR2 YFSETQ come from the germline V gene. In DNA, the CDR3 is TGCGCCAGCAGCCCCGGGACTATCCACGAGCAGTACTTC. Translation: CASSPGTIHEQYF.

Written as DNA, the CDR3 is TGCGCCAGCAGCCCGGCCAGGTATAATTCACCCCTCCACTTT. Residues: CASSPARYNSPLHF. The chain is built from TRBV5-1 and TRBJ1-6, with no clear D. The CDR3 length is 14 residues. Germline CDR1 SGHRS, CDR2 YFSETQ. V was pared by 4 bases and J by 4 bases, with 9 bases between.